The present entry profiles one T cell receptor beta chain with its context. The sample originates from a study of cytomegalovirus exposure and HLA in healthy donors. 13 Jbeta primers and 60 Vbeta primers were used for the PCR. Only in-frame clones appear in the TCRdb table, and some are missing; sequencing was by immunoSEQ multiplex PCR. Counted here are 250,000 or so clones, around 81% occurring once; the ten biggest clones make up approximately 8.4%. CDR3 length equals 15 residues. J gave up 8 bases and V 5 bases, and 12 bases lay outside the gene matches. The V gene's germline CDR1 is SGHNT and CDR2 YYREEE (reference sequence).

This TCR was recovered from a woman in her fifties or sixties in good health and CMV-seropositive. The V and J genes are TRBV5-4 and TRBJ1-4; 7 bases line up with TRBD1. Sequenced input: PBMCs. DNA of the CDR3: TGTGCCAGCAGTTCCGCGACAGGGAGCTACGAAAAACTGTTTTTT. Translating it yields CASSSATGSYEKLFF.